This T cell receptor (beta chain) was identified in a study of immune cell composition in non-small cell lung cancer. This clone came up a few times. Its antigen is still unknown. Libraries were prepared by immunoSEQ multiplex PCR; TCRdb keeps only in-frame clonotypes and omits some of them. Of about 1,700 clones in the sample, around three fifths were seen once. Normal lung was sampled as far from the tumour as possible, at least 3 cm. Template was genomic DNA from frozen, unsorted single-cell suspensions. Germline assignment: CDR1 SEHNR and CDR2 FQNEAQ (reference sequence). This CDR3 region has 14 residues. Trimming left V 5 bases short and J 3 bases short, with 14 bases between. Notes on the study in general: Tumour-associated clones >0.5% occurred in 30% to 35% of adenocarcinomas, under 85% of squamous. Overall clonality, unlike maximal tumour-associated clone frequency, did not predict TIL reactivity.

The clonotype originates from a human donor with non-small cell lung cancer. The genes are TRBV7-9 and TRBJ2-7; maybe TRBD1 (6 bases). Sequencing was done on a sample of non-adjacent lung tissue. Here the CDR3 DNA reads TGTGCCAGCAGCCAGGGGTTAGTAGGCTACGAGCAGTACTTC. This gives the protein CASSQGLVGYEQYF.